What follows is one T cell receptor beta chain and its context. Its antigen is undetermined. All of the isolated RNA was reverse transcribed, so expressed TCRB transcripts were sequenced. Using immunoSEQ multiplex PCR, the repertoire was profiled, and TCRdb retains in-frame clones only, with some absent. This table holds 630,000 or so clones, about 14% found once. These data originate in a study of beta chain features in type 1 diabetes. Findings of the study overall: In comparison with healthy donors, patients had naive, central memory and Treg TCRB repertoires that appeared more similar. TCRB CDR3 length was moderately but significantly reduced in all four CD4+ subsets of Type 1 diabetes patients.

Purity of each sorted population was above 95%. The germline V gene encodes CDR1 SGHRS and CDR2 YFSETQ. Trimming pared 5 bases from V and 1 base from J, leaving 16 bases between. This CDR3 region has 16 residues. The sample was naive CD4+ T cells from blood. This rearrangement joins TRBV5-1 to TRBJ2-1, with a tentative D call TRBD2 (6 bases). This clonotype was sampled from a man aged 18 to 29 with type 1 diabetes. The CDR3 DNA is TGCGCCAGCAGTCTCGGTCCTGGGGGGTCCTACAATGAGCAGTTCTTC. Its translation: CASSLGPGGSYNEQFF.